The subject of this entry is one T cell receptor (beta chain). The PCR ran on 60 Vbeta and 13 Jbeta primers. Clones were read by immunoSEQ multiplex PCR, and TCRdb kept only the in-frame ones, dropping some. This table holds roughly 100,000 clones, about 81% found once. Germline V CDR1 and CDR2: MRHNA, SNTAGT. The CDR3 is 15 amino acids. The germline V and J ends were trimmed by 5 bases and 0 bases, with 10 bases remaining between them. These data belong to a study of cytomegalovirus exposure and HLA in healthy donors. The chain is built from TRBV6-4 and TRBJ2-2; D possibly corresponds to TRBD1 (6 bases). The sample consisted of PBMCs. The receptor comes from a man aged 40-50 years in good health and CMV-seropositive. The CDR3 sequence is CASSQDSPNTGELFF. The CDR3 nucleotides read TGTGCCAGCAGTCAGGACAGCCCGAACACCGGGGAGCTGTTTTTT.